The 3 T cell receptor beta chains below were found in one sample sequenced in a study of a mutant IDH1 vaccine in newly diagnosed glioma. Time point specified: week 11, during vaccination. With topical imiquimod, each dose of the vaccine consisted of 300 ug of mutant IDH1 20-mer peptide. Their antigens remain unidentified. Data came from immunoSEQ multiplex PCR; TCRdb stores just in-frame clones and leaves some out. The top ten hold more than 20% of the sample, which has fewer than 35,000 clones, 90% seen once. The material was PBMCs, obtained from a glioma patient whose treatment included an IDH1 peptide vaccine. Source of these receptors: a young man with glioma.

In this sample, this clone turned up once. The chain is built from TRBV14 and TRBJ1-3, with D hard to call. Germline CDR1 and CDR2: SGHDN and FVKESK. CDR3 length equals 16 residues. V gave up 1 base and J gave up 0 bases, with 10 bases separating them. As DNA, the CDR3 is TGTGCCAGCAGCCAAGGACCCGACACCTCTGGAAACACCATATATTTT. Translated: CASSQGPDTSGNTIYF.

The chain has TRBV19 and TRBJ1-1; a weak D match, TRBD1 (5 bases). The CDR3 is 12 residues long. The germline V gene has CDR1 LNHDA and CDR2 SQIVND (reference sequence). Trimming left V 6 bases short and J 5 bases short, with 10 bases between. CDR3 nucleotide sequence: TGTGCCAGTAGCCCCGAGGGGACTGAAGCTTTCTTT. Its translation: CASSPEGTEAFF.

The V call is TRBV29-1, the J call TRBJ2-2, with a possible D match to TRBD1 (5 bases). This CDR3 is 13 amino acids long. Germline-derived CDR1 and CDR2 are SQVTM and ANQGSEA. The CDR3 DNA sequence: TGCATCGTACAGGCCGCGAACACCGGGGAGCTGTTTTTT. Translating gives CIVQAANTGELFF.